This T cell receptor (beta chain) was observed in a study of T-cell reconstitution after alpha-beta-depleted transplantation in children. In this sample, this clonotype turned up a few times. Its antigen is unknown. A read error may account for a junction end that differs from germline. Unique molecular identifiers were incorporated during preparation of the TCRbeta library. From the PCR reads, TCRdb called clonotypes with MiXCR, one entry per CDR3 protein. Here the sample spans 250,000 to 350,000 distinct CDR3 sequences, approximately 20% being singletons. The CDR3 extends over 14 amino acids. Germline CDR1 reads DFQATT; CDR2 reads SNEGSKA (reference sequence). Study findings and constraints: After one year, T-cell counts and TCRbeta diversity mostly came from new T cells.

Sequencing used PBMCs, mostly from graft donor cells, obtained 180 days after TCRalphabeta/CD19-depleted stem cell transplant. The clonotype originates from a male patient between 5 and 17 years old who had a stem cell transplant for acute lymphoblastic leukemia, so the T cells may come from the graft donor. The V and J genes are TRBV20-1 and TRBJ2-1; TRBD1 agrees at 12 bases. The CDR3 DNA reads TGCAGTGCCAGAGCCGGGACAGGGGGCCAACAGCAGTTCTTC. This translates into CSARAGTGGQQQFF.